This T cell receptor (beta chain) derives from a study of regulatory T cells in long-lasting Graves disease. Construction of TCR beta libraries relied on iRepertoire HTBI primers and on Arm-PCR targeting CDR3 regions. From the multiplex PCR reads, TCRdb called clonotypes with MiXCR, one entry per CDR3 protein. The data contain 300,000 to 400,000 distinct CDR3 sequences, around 17% of them singletons. Germline loops: CDR1 MRHNA, CDR2 SNTAGT. V gave up 3 bases and J gave up 3 bases, with 9 bases separating them. The CDR3 has 14 amino acids. Time point indicated: newly diagnosed GD, antithyroid drugs for less than 3 months. Scientists built the TCR library using RNA that was extracted from PBMCs. The same data also contributed to another study, on T cells in Graves' hyperthyroidism and ophthalmopathy.

The chain combines TRBV6-4 with TRBJ1-5, with D unresolved. The receptor comes from a man aged 40-49 years with Graves disease. Sequenced material: peripheral blood mononuclear cells (PBMCs), taken at new diagnosis, from a patient treated with antithyroid drugs. The CDR3 nucleotides read TGTGCCAGCAGTGAGGGGTTTACCAATCAGCCCCAGCATTTT. It encodes CASSEGFTNQPQHF.